The 3 T cell receptor beta chains below all came from one sample that was sequenced in a study of Graves' ophthalmopathy and Graves' hyperthyroidism. TCR beta CDR3 amplification used RNA transcripts. The first-round RT-PCR employed HTBI primers together with the Qiagen OneStep RT-PCR kit. A multiplex PCR was then performed as the second round. In TCRdb, the multiplex PCR reads were re-called with MiXCR into one record per CDR3 protein. Altogether roughly 600,000 distinct CDR3 sequences are present, approximately 37% being singletons, with the ten largest covering approximately 4.1%. Specimen: peripheral blood or thyroid tissue (not recorded which). These receptors came from an adult man with Graves' hyperthyroidism.

This clonotype was seen repeatedly, ten times or more. The V gene is TRBV20-1, the J gene TRBJ2-2; possible D gene TRBD1, 5 bases. Germline CDR1 and CDR2: DFQATT and SNEGSKA (reference sequence). V lost 1 base to trimming and J lost 4 bases, with 10 bases between them. CDR3 size: 14 residues. The chain's CDR3 is CSARGVGATGELFF. In DNA, the CDR3 is TGCAGTGCTAGAGGCGTTGGGGCCACCGGGGAGCTGTTTTTT.

This CDR3 reads CASSQDWGAGANVLTF. The CDR3 region has the DNA TGTGCCAGCAGCCAAGACTGGGGGGCTGGGGCCAACGTCCTGACTTTC. The chain couples TRBV14 to TRBJ2-6; D is perhaps TRBD2 (6 bases). Trimming cost V 0 bases and J 2 bases, with 8 bases left between them. The CDR3 length is 16 residues. Looked up from germline, CDR1 is SGHDN and CDR2 is FVKESK.

This clonotype was recorded many times. The chain combines TRBV2 with TRBJ1-1; no clear D. Germline CDR1 is SNHLY and CDR2 is FYNNEI. V dropped 9 bases and J dropped 2 bases, with 7 bases sitting between them. The CDR3 loop spans 11 amino acids. In nucleotides, the CDR3 is TGTGCCAGAACGGGTAACACTGAAGCTTTCTTT. Its translation is CARTGNTEAFF.